This record concerns one TCR beta chain sequence. Its antigen is still unknown. Per-nucleotide qualities are absent, and no much larger clonotype sits a single base away. The treatment or condition label for this specimen denotes: suppressive antiretroviral therapy. A pool of overlapping 15-mer peptides from HIV-1 Gag, at 0.9 to 1 ug per peptide per mL, was used to stimulate the cells. Memory CD4+ T cells that did not respond, being CD40L-negative, CD69-negative and CD45RO-high, were sorted as memory populations depleted of antigen-responding cells. Participants were HIV-1-infected adults who started suppressive ART during chronic infection. Participants had undetectable plasma HIV-1 RNA below 50 copies/mL for at least 4 years. To be included, participants needed a CD4+ T cell count above 400 cells/uL and a positive CMV serology. Before stimulation, PBMCs were isolated using density centrifugation and then depleted of CD8+ T cells. Stimulation of CD8-depleted PBMCs was carried out for approximately 17 hours with anti-CD28/CD49d costimulation, CD40-blocking antibody and enfuvirtide, to prevent new infections. Cell sorting was done on a Beckman Coulter MoFlo Legacy or XDP sorter, and dead cells were excluded with propidium iodide. Genomic DNA was extracted using the QIAamp DNA Mini Kit for samples with more than one million cells and using the Quick-DNA Microprep Kit for all other samples.

The sample comes from a study of persistence of HIV-infected CD4 T cells (dated by TCRdb to about 2020). Regarding the complete study: CMV- and HIV-1 Gag-responding CD4+ T cells were isolated from ART-treated individuals so that antigen-driven clonal expansion of HIV-1-infected cells could be examined. The median time participants had been on suppressive ART was eight to nine years. Apart from two participants who underwent leukapheresis at a single time point, peripheral blood samples of up to about 180 mL were collected from participants at multiple time points. The clonality of all cells in each sorted population was assessed by TCRbeta sequencing, whereas the clonality of infected cells was assessed by proviral sequencing. The TCR cluster analysis across participants included roughly eight participants for CMV and roughly seven participants for Gag.

Points the paper makes about the study in general: Antigen-responding cells were enriched for degenerate expanded CDR3beta sequences, which suggests convergent selection of CD4+ responses to CMV and Gag. Few individuals were included in the study, and only a limited range of antigens was tested. Because the TCR analyses were done in bulk, restricting them to just the rare CMV-responding cells that actually carried HIV-1 proviruses was not possible. TCRbeta richness in CMV- and Gag-responding cells was significantly lower than in anti-CD3/anti-CD28-responding cells; CMV-responding cells had higher oligoclonality than CD3/CD28-stimulated and Gag-responding cells. Within the same sorted populations, TCR oligoclonality correlated with proviral oligoclonality.

The immunoSEQ hsTCRB assay version 4, run in survey mode, was used to sequence TCRbeta repertoires from genomic DNA. For TCRbeta sequencing, genomic DNA was diluted to roughly 10 ng/uL, and up to about 1 ug was used per sample. On the authors' methods: TCRbeta data analysis was done in ImmunoSeq Analyzer 3.0, and diversity was calculated on productive nucleotide rearrangements. Using the Immunarch R package, the improved Chao index served to estimate lower-bound TCR diversity and the Gini coefficient served to estimate clonality. Different nucleotide rearrangements encoding the same CDR3beta amino acid sequence were treated as distinct clonotypes. Differential abundance analysis found TCRbeta sequences that were significantly enriched in antigen-responding cells compared with anti-CD3/anti-CD28-activated cells. GLIPH2 clustered TCRs by predicted peptide-MHC specificity, both within individual participants and across merged participant data sets. TCRdb took over this immuneACCESS table, retaining in-frame rearrangements with V and J assigned. Such tables are incomplete; in checked studies, under half of the missing clones stem from an unresolved V gene, and the remainder is unexplained. Clone size and V and J calls were adopted from that table, with D and trimming inferred from the DNA. For this sample there are about 36,000 clones; roughly four fifths appear just once. Approximately 1% of the sample is held by the ten biggest clonotypes.

Source: cultured CD4+ T cells from PBMCs, taken from a patient who received antiretroviral therapy. The meaning of the sample's cell subset or site label: CD40L-CD69- CD45RO-high memory CD4 T cells not responding to Gag peptides. This clonotype was obtained from an adult with HIV. The donor label of this sample is uncertain.

The bases are TGTGCCAGTAGTACTGTACAGGGCGGTCATGGCTACACCTTC. It translates to CASSTVQGGHGYTF. The rearrangement combines TRBV19 with TRBJ1-2; D gene: possibly TRBD1, on 6 matching bases. V is pared back by 4 bases and J by 6 bases, with 15 bases lying between the germline termini. Taken from the germline V gene (reference sequence), the CDR1 and CDR2 loops are LNHDA and SQIVND. The CDR3 measures 14 amino acids from cysteine to phenylalanine. Just the 42-base CDR3 DNA is kept, in frame starting at base 1.